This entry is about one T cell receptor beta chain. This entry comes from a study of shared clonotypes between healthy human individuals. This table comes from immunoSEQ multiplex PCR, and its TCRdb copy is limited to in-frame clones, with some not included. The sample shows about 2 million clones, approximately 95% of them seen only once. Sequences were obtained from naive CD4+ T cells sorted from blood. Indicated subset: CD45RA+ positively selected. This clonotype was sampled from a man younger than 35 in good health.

In DNA form, the CDR3 reads TGTGCCAGCTCACCTTCACAGGGGAAACAGCCCCAGCATTTT. Amino acids: CASSPSQGKQPQHF. V usage is TRBV18 and J usage is TRBJ1-5; 7 bases map to TRBD1. CDR3 size: 14 residues. Germline V gene data show CDR1 as KGHSH and CDR2 as LQKENI. The trim removed 3 bases at V and 7 bases at J, leaving 6 bases unmatched. Full variable domain (rest looked up from reference TRBV18 and TRBJ1-5): NAGVMQNPRHLVRRRGQEARLRCSPMKGHSHVYWYRQLPEEGLKFMVYLQKENIIDESGMPKERFSAEFPKEGPSILRIQQVVRGDSAAYFCASSPSQGKQPQHFGDGTRLSIL.